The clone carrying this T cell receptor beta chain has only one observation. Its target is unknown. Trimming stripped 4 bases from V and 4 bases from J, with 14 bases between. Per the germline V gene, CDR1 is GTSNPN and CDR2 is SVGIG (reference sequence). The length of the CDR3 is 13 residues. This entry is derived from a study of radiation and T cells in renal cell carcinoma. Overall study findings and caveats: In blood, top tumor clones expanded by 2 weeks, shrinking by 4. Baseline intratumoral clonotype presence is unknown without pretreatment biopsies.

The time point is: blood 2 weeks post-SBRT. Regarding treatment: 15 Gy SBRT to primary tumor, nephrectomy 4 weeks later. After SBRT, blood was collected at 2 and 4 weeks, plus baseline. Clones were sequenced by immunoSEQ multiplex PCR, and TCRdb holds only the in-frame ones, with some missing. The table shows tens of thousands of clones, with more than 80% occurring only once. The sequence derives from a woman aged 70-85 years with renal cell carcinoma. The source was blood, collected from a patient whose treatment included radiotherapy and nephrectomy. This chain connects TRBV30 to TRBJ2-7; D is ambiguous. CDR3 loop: CAWTWTVVYEQYF. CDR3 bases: TGTGCCTGGACATGGACGGTCGTTTACGAGCAGTACTTC.